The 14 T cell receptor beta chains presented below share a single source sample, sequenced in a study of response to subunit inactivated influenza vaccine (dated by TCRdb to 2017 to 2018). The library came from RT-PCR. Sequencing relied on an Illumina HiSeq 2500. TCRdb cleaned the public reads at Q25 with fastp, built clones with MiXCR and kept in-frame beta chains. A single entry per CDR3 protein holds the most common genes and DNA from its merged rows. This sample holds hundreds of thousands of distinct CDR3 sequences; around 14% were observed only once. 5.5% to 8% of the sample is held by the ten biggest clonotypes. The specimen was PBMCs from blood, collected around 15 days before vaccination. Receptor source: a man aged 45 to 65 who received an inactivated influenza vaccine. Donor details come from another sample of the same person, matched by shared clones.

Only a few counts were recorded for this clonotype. This CDR3 is CASSSGLAGGRVTDTQYF. The CDR3 DNA sequence: TGTGCCAGCAGTTCTGGACTAGCGGGGGGTCGGGTAACAGATACGCAGTATTTT. The V and J genes are TRBV9 and TRBJ2-3, with TRBD2 matching over 14 bases. Germline V gives CDR1 SGDLS, CDR2 YYNGEE. This CDR3 comprises 18 residues. V dropped 5 bases and J dropped 3; count of bases not matched to a gene: 11.

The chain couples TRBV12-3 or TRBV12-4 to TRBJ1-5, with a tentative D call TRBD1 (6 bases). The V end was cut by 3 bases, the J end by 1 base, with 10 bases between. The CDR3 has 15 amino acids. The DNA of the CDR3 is TGTGCCAGCAGTTTTGGGGGGGGCAGCAATCAGCCCCAGCATTTT. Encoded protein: CASSFGGGSNQPQHF.

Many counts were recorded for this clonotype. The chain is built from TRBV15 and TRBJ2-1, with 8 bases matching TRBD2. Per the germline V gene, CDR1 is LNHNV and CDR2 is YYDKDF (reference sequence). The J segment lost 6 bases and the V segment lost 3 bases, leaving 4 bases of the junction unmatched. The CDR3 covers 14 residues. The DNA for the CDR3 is TGTGCCACCAGCAGCGGGAGGGCCCTCAATGAGCAGTTCTTC. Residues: CATSSGRALNEQFF.

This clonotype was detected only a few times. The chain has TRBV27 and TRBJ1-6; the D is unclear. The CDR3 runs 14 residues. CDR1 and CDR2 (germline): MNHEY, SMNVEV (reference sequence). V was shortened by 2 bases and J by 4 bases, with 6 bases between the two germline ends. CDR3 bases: TGTGCCAGCAGTTTAAGGGTTTATAATTCACCCCTCCACTTT. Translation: CASSLRVYNSPLHF.

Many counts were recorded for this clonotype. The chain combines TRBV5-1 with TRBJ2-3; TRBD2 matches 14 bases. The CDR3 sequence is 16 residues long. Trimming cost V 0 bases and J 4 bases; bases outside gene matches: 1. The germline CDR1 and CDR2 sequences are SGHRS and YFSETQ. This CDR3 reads CASSLGLAGGPDTQYF. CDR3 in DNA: TGCGCCAGCAGCTTGGGACTAGCGGGAGGGCCAGATACGCAGTATTTT.

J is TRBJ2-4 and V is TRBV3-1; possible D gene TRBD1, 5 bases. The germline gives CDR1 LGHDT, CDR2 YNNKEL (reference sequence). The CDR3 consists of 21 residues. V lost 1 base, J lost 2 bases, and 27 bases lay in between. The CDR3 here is CASSQGSGARVRWNTKNIQYF. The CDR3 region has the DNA TGTGCCAGCAGCCAAGGATCCGGCGCCAGGGTAAGGTGGAATACCAAAAACATTCAGTACTTC.

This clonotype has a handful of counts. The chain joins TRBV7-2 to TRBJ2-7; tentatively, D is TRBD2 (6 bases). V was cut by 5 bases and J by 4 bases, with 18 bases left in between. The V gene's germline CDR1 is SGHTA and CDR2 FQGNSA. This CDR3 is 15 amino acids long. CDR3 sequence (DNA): TGTGCCAGCAGCCCTGGTACGGGAGTAGGTTACGAGCAGTACTTC. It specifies CASSPGTGVGYEQYF.

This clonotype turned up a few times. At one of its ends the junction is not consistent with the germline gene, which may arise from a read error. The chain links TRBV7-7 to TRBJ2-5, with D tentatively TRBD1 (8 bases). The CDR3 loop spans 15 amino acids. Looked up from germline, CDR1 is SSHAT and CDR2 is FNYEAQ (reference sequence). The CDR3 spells CASSTTGTGRGAQYF. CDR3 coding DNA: TGTGCTAGCAGCACAACCGGGACAGGCCGGGGGGCCCAGTACTTC. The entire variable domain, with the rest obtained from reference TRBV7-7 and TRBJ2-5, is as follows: GAGVSQSPRYKVTKRGQDVTLRCDPISSHATLYWYQQALGQGPEFLTYFNYEAQPDKSGLPSDRFSAERPEGSISTLTIQRTEQRDSAMYRCASSTTGTGRGAQYFGPGTRLLVL.

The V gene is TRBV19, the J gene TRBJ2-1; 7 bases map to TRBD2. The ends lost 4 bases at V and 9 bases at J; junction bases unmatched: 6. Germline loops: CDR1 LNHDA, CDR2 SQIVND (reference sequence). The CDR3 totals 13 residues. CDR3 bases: TGTGCCAGTAGTACCACTAGCGTGAGTGAGCAGTTCTTC. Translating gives CASSTTSVSEQFF. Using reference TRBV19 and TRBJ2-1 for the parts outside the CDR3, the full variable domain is DGGITQSPKYLFRKEGQNVTLSCEQNLNHDAMYWYRQDPGQGLRLIYYSQIVNDFQKGDIAEGYSVSREKKESFPLTVTSAQKNPTAFYLCASSTTSVSEQFFGPGTRLTVL.

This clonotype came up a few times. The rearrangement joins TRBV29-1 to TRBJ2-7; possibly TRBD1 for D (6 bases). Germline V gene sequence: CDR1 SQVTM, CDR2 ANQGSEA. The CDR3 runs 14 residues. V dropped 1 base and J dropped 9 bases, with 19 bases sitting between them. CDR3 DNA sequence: TGCAGCGTTGAAGGGACAGTTCGGGGCAGGGGGCAGTACTTC. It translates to CSVEGTVRGRGQYF.

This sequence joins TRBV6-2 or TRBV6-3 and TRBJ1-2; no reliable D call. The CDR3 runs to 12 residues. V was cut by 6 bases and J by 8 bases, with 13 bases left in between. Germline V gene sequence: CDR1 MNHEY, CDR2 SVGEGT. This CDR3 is CASSPNPGGYTF. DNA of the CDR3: TGTGCCAGCAGCCCAAATCCGGGCGGCTACACCTTC.

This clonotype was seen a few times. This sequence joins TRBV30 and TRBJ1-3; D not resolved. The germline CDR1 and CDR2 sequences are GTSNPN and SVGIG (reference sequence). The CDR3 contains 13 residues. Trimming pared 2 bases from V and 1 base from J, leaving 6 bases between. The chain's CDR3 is CAWSLTSGNTIYF. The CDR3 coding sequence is TGTGCCTGGAGTCTCACGTCTGGAAACACCATATATTTT.

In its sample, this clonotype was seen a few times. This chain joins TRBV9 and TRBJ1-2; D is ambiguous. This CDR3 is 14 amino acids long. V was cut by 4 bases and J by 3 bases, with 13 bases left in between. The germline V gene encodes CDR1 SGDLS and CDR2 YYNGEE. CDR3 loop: CASSTTTSDYGYTF. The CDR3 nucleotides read TGTGCCAGCAGCACTACGACATCTGACTATGGCTACACCTTC.

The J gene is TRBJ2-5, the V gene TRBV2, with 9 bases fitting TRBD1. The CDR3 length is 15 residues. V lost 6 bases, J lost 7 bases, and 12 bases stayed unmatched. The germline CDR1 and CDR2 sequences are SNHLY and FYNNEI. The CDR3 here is CASSPPGTGRGTQYF. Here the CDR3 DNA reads TGTGCCAGCAGCCCCCCCGGGACAGGGAGGGGGACCCAGTACTTC.